This T cell receptor (beta chain) was captured in a study of T cell responses to AZD1222 COVID-19 vaccine (dated by TCRdb to the early 2020s). Context from the whole study: A total of about 240 trial participants underwent TCR sequencing, of whom some 210 received two doses of AZD1222 and about 25 received two doses of the MenACWY control vaccine. Trial participants were enrolled into age subgroups of 18-55, 56-69 and 70-plus years, which contained about 160, 30 and 59 TCR-sequenced participants, respectively.

A note on this clone: Its cognate antigen has yet to be identified. No qualities accompany the bases; no much larger clone lies one base away.

The meaning of the sample's time point label: about 28 days (+/-7) after the second vaccine dose. AZD1222 recipients whose second dose came at about 4 weeks and those whose second dose came at about 12 weeks were combined into one group, since spike-specific TCR depth and breadth did not differ between the two schedules. Vaccinee samples were obtained from the UK trials COV001 and COV002, which included a single-blind randomized controlled phase 2/3 trial of AZD1222 (ChAdOx1 nCoV-19) in healthy adults. For TCRbeta chain sequencing, PBMC samples from trial participants were taken at day 0 and at day 28 after the second dose. The CDR3 regions of human TCRbeta chains were analyzed by immunosequencing. As for the original processing: Repertoire TCRs were matched against a reference library of SARS-CoV-2-specific TCRs generated with the MIRA antigen-specificity platform. Breadth was defined as the fraction of unique TCRs that were SARS-CoV-2-associated. Depth was defined as the fraction of total T cells that were SARS-CoV-2-associated. Using the MIRA data, each spike-specific TCR was assigned both to the spike region to which the TCR was reactive and to a CD4 or CD8 class. Log10-transformed breadth and depth values were compared by one-way ANOVA with Sidak's multiple comparisons tests. Not all clones reach the TCRdb copy of this immuneACCESS table, which keeps in-frame sequences only. Checked studies attribute under half of the gap to unresolved V genes and leave the rest unexplained. V and J calls and clone size follow that table, whereas D and trimming were derived from the DNA. The sample table contains over 50,000 clones; only one count was recorded for approximately 88% of them. Roughly 15% of the sample comes from the top ten.

Broad study findings and their caveats: Vaccine-associated CD4 TCRs spanned the whole spike protein, with dominant responses in regions 160-218 and 743-854. Reportedly, close to half of the unique spike-specific TCRs recognized epitopes lying outside the regions that are mutated in the B.1.351 and B.1.1.7 variants. Participants were mostly white British, with more females than males. The authors suggested clonal diversity may have been underestimated. The 56-69-year group was small, and its depth increase did not reach significance, likely because of low power. Because no day 14 peak-response samples were available, repertoires were characterized only after the peak T cell response. Conclusions about previously exposed vaccinees are limited because only five to seven AZD1222 recipients were SARS-CoV-2 seropositive at baseline. Spike-specific TCR breadth and depth rose significantly after two AZD1222 doses compared with day 0 and with MenACWY recipients.

The clonotype was recovered from an adult who received the AZD1222 COVID-19 vaccine. The specimen comprised peripheral blood, sampled 28 days after the second AZD1222 dose.

The CDR3 here reads CASSLPQAQDGYTF. The nucleotide sequence is given as TGTGCCAGCAGCTTACCCCAGGCTCAAGATGGCTACACCTTC. Rearrangement joined TRBV7-2 to TRBJ1-2; the D gene is unclear. CDR1 is given as SGHTA and CDR2 as FQGNSA, both from the germline V gene. The CDR3, cysteine through phenylalanine, is 14 amino acids long. The entry retains the CDR3 DNA only, 42 bases that are in frame from base 1. V is pared back by 2 bases and J by 6 bases, with 13 bases lying between the germline termini.